These T cell receptor beta chains were read from a single sample in a study of blood T cell repertoires in COVID-19. TCRdb's table, derived via immunoSEQ multiplex PCR, lists solely in-frame clones and lacks some. The sample consists of over 100,000 clones, 60% to 80% of them appearing once. The source material was peripheral blood. All receptors derive from a woman in her 70s with acute or convalescent COVID-19. CDR3s include the opening cysteine and the closing phenylalanine or tryptophan. The size field is filled for only some rows; it gives once, few, many or a size class.

size	V	CDR3
NA	TRBV30	CAWSAGDYGYTF
NA	TRBV27	CASSLGPGGNTYNEQFF
NA	TRBV6-2/TRBV6-3	CASSYGAANTEAFF
NA	TRBV6-5	CASSYSKTALYGYTF
few	TRBV28	CASSLTSLGNQPQHF
NA	TRBV5-4	CASSPGTGLTEAFF
NA	TRBV14	CASSQETTGLSPLHF
many	TRBV5-1	CASSLGVRASTDTQYF
few	TRBV14	CASSSRTGDFEAFF
NA	TRBV6-5	CASSLGGGSYEQYF
NA	TRBV9	CASSVSQGGIRQPQHF
NA	TRBV19	CATQGLHRANEKLFF
few	TRBV10-3	CATDPGQQNTEAFF
NA	TRBV24-1	CATSDRDRGKNGYTF
NA	TRBV7-3	CASSGGTGTGELFF
NA	TRBV3-1/TRBV3-2	CASSQGGNTEAFF
NA	TRBV2	CASSPGLAGVMGEQYF
NA	TRBV28	CASRLPGLRGVNTEAFF
NA	TRBV6-1	CASSEVPAGGRGNEQFF
NA	TRBV18	CASSRSNSQGETQYF
few	TRBV19	CASSMTGGASNQPQHF
few	TRBV12-3/TRBV12-4	CASGRTGVYEQYF
NA	TRBV19	CASSGGGQGSTEAFF
NA	TRBV28	CASSPGAGGSYEQYF
NA	TRBV6-6	CASSYGSGQGPRATNEKLFF
once	TRBV20-1	CSASKGDRGPGQPQHF
many	TRBV7-8	CASSRQGEKLFF
few	TRBV6-5	CASIAPGNTEAFF
NA	TRBV7-9	CASSPLNTDTQYF
once	TRBV6-2/TRBV6-3	CASSSTGTKNIQYF
NA	TRBV5-4	CASRGGRRYEQFF
NA	TRBV5-1	CASSPTGSDYGYTF
NA	TRBV7-7	CASSPSSVQETQYF
NA	TRBV11-2	CASSFRARWGLLNTEAFF
NA	TRBV28	CASSLQGQPQHF
NA	TRBV24-1	CATSGLAGVYNEQFF
NA	TRBV5-6	CASSSRPGEKLFF
few	TRBV4-3	CASSQYRGSVYEQYF
NA	TRBV6-2/TRBV6-3	CASSYSGLAAYNEQFF
many	TRBV9	CASTRRQNTEAFF
NA	TRBV13	CASSLAPPYTEAFF
few	TRBV10-3	CAITRDRSYNEQFF
NA	TRBV7-2	CASSLVREDSPLHF
NA	TRBV15	CATSRDSRTGGPTGANVLTF
NA	TRBV6-5	CASRSRAAMRYTF
NA	TRBV7-2	CASSLPGGRETQYF
medium-sized	TRBV7-8	CASSSGGPGVSHPFF
NA	TRBV6-5	CASSPAGAGEETQYF
once	TRBV25-1	CASSESRAPRTTEAFF
NA	TRBV20-1	CSASLSGRLETQYF
few	TRBV7-8	CASSPRLGNTEAFF
NA	TRBV6-2/TRBV6-3	CASSYEDRHAYF
NA	TRBV12-3/TRBV12-4	CASSDRGSTEAFF
few	TRBV10-3	CAISESPSGRYEQYF
NA	TRBV4-2	CASSQRGGAEQFF